These 18 T cell receptor beta chains were sequenced from one sample in a study of blood T cell repertoires in COVID-19. Some clones are missing from TCRdb's copy, which holds only in-frame ones; the method was immunoSEQ multiplex PCR. The repertoire holds roughly 280,000 clones, with 86% as singletons. The specimen sequenced was peripheral blood. These receptors originate from a man aged 25 to 40 with active or convalescent COVID-19.

This chain connects TRBV9 to TRBJ2-7; TRBD1 matches 8 bases. V lost 0 bases, J lost 2 bases, and 4 bases stayed unmatched. The CDR3 runs to 15 residues. Germline CDR1 and CDR2: SGDLS and YYNGEE. The CDR3 coding sequence is TGTGCCAGCAGCGTAGAGGGACAGGCTCCCTACGAGCAGTACTTC. Its translation: CASSVEGQAPYEQYF.

This rearrangement joins TRBV10-2 to TRBJ2-7; D may be TRBD2 (6 bases). CDR1 and CDR2 (germline): WSHSY, SAAADI. Deletions cut 4 bases from V and 2 bases from J, with 12 bases between. There are 14 residues in the CDR3. For the CDR3, the DNA is TGCGCCAGCAGTGCCTCGGGACTGACCTACGAGCAGTACTTC. Translating gives CASSASGLTYEQYF.

Points on this clone: Additional DNA sequences in this sample encode the identical CDR3. The chain uses TRBV3-1 (or the pseudogene TRBV3-2) and TRBJ2-3; 11 nucleotides align to TRBD2. CDR1 is LGHDT, CDR2 YNNKEL, per germline (reference sequence). With 4 bases clipped from V and 5 bases from J, the junction kept 2 bases outside the gene matches. The CDR3 has 14 residues. The CDR3 region is CASSLAGGQDTQYF. In DNA, the CDR3 is TGTGCCAGCAGCCTAGCGGGGGGGCAAGATACGCAGTATTTT.

The chain links TRBV7-9 to TRBJ1-6; 7 positions match TRBD1. V dropped 7 bases and J dropped 7; count of bases not matched to a gene: 7. This CDR3 is 14 amino acids long. The germline gives CDR1 SEHNR, CDR2 FQNEAQ (reference sequence). For the CDR3, the DNA is TGTGCCAGCACCGTCAGGGGGGAAAATTCACCCCTCCACTTT. Translation gives CASTVRGENSPLHF.

This clone was observed once. The chain couples TRBV7-6 to TRBJ2-1; 12 nucleotides match TRBD2. Per germline, CDR1 SGHVS and CDR2 FNYEAQ. V was pared by 3 bases and J by 7 bases, with 4 bases of the junction left unmatched. The CDR3 spans 15 residues. Written as DNA, the CDR3 is TGTGCCAGCAGCTTGTCTAGCGGGGGGGCTAATGAGCAGTTCTTC. Encoded protein: CASSLSSGGANEQFF.

The chain uses TRBV5-1 and TRBJ2-3; TRBD2 might be the D (6 bases). Deletions cut 5 bases from V and 2 bases from J, with 18 bases between. The CDR3 spans 16 residues. Germline CDR1 and CDR2: SGHRS and YFSETQ. The CDR3 region is CASRLGLQLTTDTQYF. The CDR3 coding sequence is TGCGCCAGCAGACTGGGACTCCAACTAACCACAGATACGCAGTATTTT. The complete variable domain, with remaining parts taken from reference TRBV5-1 and TRBJ2-3, reads KAGVTQTPRYLIKTRGQQVTLSCSPISGHRSVSWYQQTPGQGLQFLFEYFSETQRNKGNFPGRFSGRQFSNSRSEMNVSTLELGDSALYLCASRLGLQLTTDTQYFGPGTRLTVL.

This chain joins TRBV7-6 and TRBJ1-2, with 7 bases lining up with TRBD1. CDR3 length: 16 residues. Germline V gene lookup returns CDR1 SGHVS and CDR2 FNYEAQ. The V and J ends lost 4 bases and 8 bases, in that order; junction bases with no gene match: 16. For the CDR3, the DNA is TGTGCCAGCAGCTCCACAGGGGACCGAAACTTCCCCGGCTACACCTTC. Its translation is CASSSTGDRNFPGYTF.

V gene TRBV5-1 combines with J gene TRBJ1-1, with D perhaps matching TRBD1 (5 bases). V lost 7 bases and J lost 9, with 16 bases in between. This CDR3 region has 12 residues. The germline V gene has CDR1 SGHRS and CDR2 YFSETQ. CDR3: CASGGDGGKAFF. The CDR3 DNA is TGCGCCAGCGGGGGGGACGGAGGAAAAGCTTTCTTT. The whole variable domain, remainder taken from reference TRBV5-1 and TRBJ1-1, is KAGVTQTPRYLIKTRGQQVTLSCSPISGHRSVSWYQQTPGQGLQFLFEYFSETQRNKGNFPGRFSGRQFSNSRSEMNVSTLELGDSALYLCASGGDGGKAFFGQGTRLTVV.

The rearrangement uses TRBV11-2 and TRBJ1-5, with 9 bases aligning to TRBD1. Per the germline V gene, CDR1 is SGHAT and CDR2 is FQNNGV. V gave up 2 bases and J gave up 4 bases; unmatched junction bases: 3. CDR3 length: 15 residues. The CDR3 is CASSLTTGGNQPQHF. The CDR3 nucleotides read TGTGCCAGCAGCTTAACGACAGGGGGGAATCAGCCCCAGCATTTT.

This clone has just one count. This chain joins TRBV5-1 and TRBJ1-2; D not certain. CDR1 and CDR2 (germline): SGHRS, YFSETQ. V dropped 0 bases and J dropped 10 bases, with 10 bases sitting between them. This CDR3 comprises 12 residues. The CDR3 region has the DNA TGCGCCAGCAGCTTGGAGGCGGCTTTCTACACCTTC. Protein sequence: CASSLEAAFYTF.

The chain carries TRBV4-2 and TRBJ2-1, with 14 positions matching TRBD2. The CDR3 contains 17 residues. From germline, CDR1 is LGHNA and CDR2 YNFKEQ. With V trimmed by 9 bases and J by 8 bases, 15 bases remained unmatched. The CDR3 region is CASSGTSGGLIGYEQFF. Written as DNA, the CDR3 is TGTGCCAGTTCCGGGACTAGCGGGGGATTAATCGGGTATGAGCAGTTCTTC.

V is TRBV11-2 and J is TRBJ2-7; 10 bases fit TRBD2. This CDR3 contains 14 residues. Losses at the gene ends were 5 bases for V and 4 bases for J; bases not matched to a gene: 5. Germline CDR1 SGHAT, CDR2 FQNNGV. CDR3 loop: CASSALAGAYEQYF. In nucleotides, the CDR3 is TGTGCCAGCAGCGCTCTAGCGGGGGCATACGAGCAGTACTTC.

The chain couples TRBV12-3 or TRBV12-4 to TRBJ1-2; no clear D gene. Trimming removed 3 bases from V and 0 bases from J, with 5 bases in between. The CDR3 has 13 amino acids. CDR3 amino acids: CASSFSSNYGYTF. In DNA, the CDR3 is TGTGCCAGCAGTTTCTCCTCTAACTATGGCTACACCTTC.

The chain has TRBV7-9 and TRBJ1-2; perhaps TRBD1 as D (5 bases). V lost 3 bases to trimming and J lost 0 bases, with 11 bases between them. The V gene's germline CDR1 is SEHNR and CDR2 FQNEAQ (reference sequence). The CDR3 extends over 15 amino acids. The CDR3 loop reads CASSFAWTTNYGYTF. As DNA, the CDR3 is TGTGCCAGCAGCTTTGCTTGGACAACTAACTATGGCTACACCTTC.

The chain is built from TRBV6-2 or TRBV6-3 and TRBJ2-7; D gene uncertain. The CDR3 totals 17 residues. Germline V CDR1 and CDR2: MNHEY, SVGEGT. Trimming shortened V by 0 bases and J by 0 bases, and 15 bases separated the two germline ends. The CDR3 loop is CASSYSIEVRSSYEQYF. In DNA form, the CDR3 reads TGTGCCAGCAGTTACTCGATTGAGGTGAGGAGCTCCTACGAGCAGTACTTC.

The chain combines TRBV7-2 with TRBJ1-5; D unresolved. In germline, CDR1 is SGHTA, CDR2 FQGNSA. V lost 1 base and J 7 bases, leaving 8 bases between the germline ends. The CDR3 has 13 residues. The CDR3 spells CASSLGGDQPQHF. The CDR3 DNA follows: TGTGCCAGCAGCTTAGGTGGAGACCAGCCCCAGCATTTT.

This rearrangement joins TRBV7-8 to TRBJ1-5; 9 nucleotides match TRBD1. The trim removed 5 bases at V and 2 bases at J, leaving 10 bases unmatched. The CDR3 runs to 17 residues. Looked up from germline, CDR1 is SGHVS and CDR2 is FQNEAQ. The CDR3 DNA reads TGTGCCAGCAGCAGGACGCGACAGGGGGTCGGCAATCAGCCCCAGCATTTT. This translates into CASSRTRQGVGNQPQHF.

J is TRBJ2-2 and V is TRBV13, with D possibly matching TRBD1 (5 bases). The V and J ends lost 0 bases and 6 bases respectively, with 8 bases between them. This CDR3 is built from 14 residues. Germline-derived CDR1 and CDR2 are PRHDT and FYEKMQ (reference sequence). The CDR3 DNA reads TGTGCCAGCAGCTTAGGAGGGGTTGCCGGGGAGCTGTTTTTT. Protein: CASSLGGVAGELFF.